The clone carrying this T cell receptor (beta chain) came up many times. Its specificity is not known. The data are from a study of T-cell reconstitution after alpha-beta-depleted transplantation in children. Study-wide results and caveats: Several hundred graft clones that had expanded were reportedly the source of alpha-beta T cells about two months after transplant. One year after transplant, T-cell counts and diversity came mostly from newly produced T cells.

The library targeted TCRbeta and was prepared with unique molecular identifiers. TCRdb called the PCR reads again in MiXCR, with one record for every CDR3 protein. The table records about 17,000 distinct CDR3 sequences, around 12% of them present only once. The CDR3 has 17 residues. Trimming pared 2 bases from V and 5 bases from J, leaving 22 bases between. The germline V gene has CDR1 SGDLS and CDR2 YYNGEE. This specimen consisted of PBMCs, mostly from graft donor cells, obtained 180 days after TCRalphabeta/CD19-depleted stem cell transplant. This sequence joins TRBV9 and TRBJ1-1, with D unclear. This TCR was sampled from a boy under three years old who had a stem cell transplant for Wiskott-Aldrich syndrome, so the T cells may come from the graft donor. The chain's CDR3 is CASSVGTQHGPGTEAFF. The CDR3 DNA is TGTGCCAGCAGCGTCGGTACCCAACACGGCCCGGGGACTGAAGCTTTCTTT.